This passage covers 19 T cell receptor beta chains from one sample sequenced in a study of CD8+ T cells in alopecia areata. Treatment of the sample: oral pan-JAK inhibitor, 5-10 mg twice daily. Investigators isolated RNA and reverse transcribed it into cDNA to act as the sequencing template. The repertoire was sequenced with immunoSEQ multiplex PCR; TCRdb's copy has only in-frame clones and lacks some. The table shows hundreds of thousands of clones, with 45% to 70% occurring only once. This sample comprised CD4+ T cells sorted from blood, obtained at week 52, from a patient treated with tofacitinib. These TCRs come from a human donor with alopecia areata.

This clone was found a few times. The rearrangement links TRBV29-1 to TRBJ2-5; a possible D gene is TRBD2 (6 bases). The CDR3 consists of 13 residues. Trimming left V 7 bases short and J 5 bases short, with 17 bases between. The germline V gene encodes CDR1 SQVTM and CDR2 ANQGSEA. CDR3 DNA sequence: TGCAGCGCCGGGACGGCACGGGGGGAGACCCAGTACTTC. Its translation: CSAGTARGETQYF.

This clone was observed a few times. The V and J genes are TRBV30 and TRBJ2-5, with 10 bases identical to TRBD1. J was trimmed by 7 bases and V by 4 bases; bases with no gene match: 6. CDR1 and CDR2 from the germline V gene are GTSNPN and SVGIG (reference sequence). The CDR3 has 13 amino acids. This chain's CDR3 is CAWIGTGDGTQYF. The CDR3 DNA follows: TGTGCCTGGATCGGGACAGGGGACGGGACCCAGTACTTC. Together with reference TRBV30 and TRBJ2-5, the CDR3 gives the full variable domain: SQTIHQWPATLVQPVGSPLSLECTVEGTSNPNLYWYRQAAGRGLQLLFYSVGIGQISSEVPQNLSASRPQDRQFILSSKKLLLSDSGFYLCAWIGTGDGTQYFGPGTRLLVL.

The chain employs TRBV30 and TRBJ1-5, with 7 positions matching TRBD1. CDR1 is GTSNPN and CDR2 is SVGIG in the germline V gene (reference sequence). Trimming cost V 2 bases and J 2 bases; bases outside gene matches: 9. The length of the CDR3 is 16 residues. The CDR3 region is CAWSSFTGVGNQPQHF. In DNA, the CDR3 is TGTGCCTGGAGTTCCTTCACAGGGGTGGGCAATCAGCCCCAGCATTTT.

In nucleotides, the CDR3 is TGTGCCAGCAGCTTGGCCTCTAGCGGGGTCCACAATGAGCAGTTCTTC. This translates into CASSLASSGVHNEQFF. The chain recombines TRBV5-6 with TRBJ2-1, with 9 bases fitting TRBD2. The germline V gene encodes CDR1 SGHDT and CDR2 YYEEEE. Trimming took 0 bases from V and 5 from J; bases not matched to a gene: 6. The CDR3 spans 16 residues. Complete variable domain (other parts from reference TRBV5-6 and TRBJ2-1): DAGVTQSPTHLIKTRGQQVTLRCSPKSGHDTVSWYQQALGQGPQFIFQYYEEEERQRGNFPDRFSGHQFPNYSSELNVNALLLGDSALYLCASSLASSGVHNEQFFGPGTRLTVL.

This clone has more than one count but fewer than ten. This chain uses TRBV5-4 with TRBJ2-2, with D possibly being TRBD1 (6 bases). V was pared by 1 base and J by 5 bases, with 12 bases between. CDR3 length equals 15 residues. Germline values: CDR1 SGHNT, CDR2 YYREEE (reference sequence). The CDR3 region is CASSLNRDRTGELFF. The CDR3 region has the DNA TGTGCCAGCAGCTTGAACAGGGATAGGACCGGGGAGCTGTTTTTT.

This CDR3 is CSVLRGPSEAFF. DNA of the CDR3: TGCAGCGTTCTCAGGGGTCCGAGTGAAGCTTTCTTT. The rearrangement links TRBV29-1 to TRBJ1-1; D is possibly TRBD1 (6 bases). The CDR3 length is 12 residues. The germline V and J ends were trimmed by 5 bases and 7 bases, with 14 bases remaining between them. Germline CDR1 is SQVTM and CDR2 is ANQGSEA. The variable domain in full, with the rest retrieved from reference TRBV29-1 and TRBJ1-1, is SAVISQKPSRDICQRGTSLTIQCQVDSQVTMMFWYRQQPGQSLTLIATANQGSEATYESGFVIDKFPISRPNLTFSTLTVSNMSPEDSSIYLCSVLRGPSEAFFGQGTRLTVV.

This clone was seen once. The chain links TRBV30 to TRBJ1-2, with D tentatively TRBD1 (5 bases). V lost 2 bases and J 4 bases, leaving 14 bases between the germline ends. CDR3 size: 14 residues. CDR1 GTSNPN and CDR2 SVGIG come from the germline V gene (reference sequence). DNA of the CDR3: TGTGCCTGGAGTCCCTCGAGGGGTGGCTATGGCTACACCTTC. Its translation is CAWSPSRGGYGYTF. The full variable domain, with the rest looked up from reference TRBV30 and TRBJ1-2, is SQTIHQWPATLVQPVGSPLSLECTVEGTSNPNLYWYRQAAGRGLQLLFYSVGIGQISSEVPQNLSASRPQDRQFILSSKKLLLSDSGFYLCAWSPSRGGYGYTFGSGTRLTVV.

This chain links TRBV9 with TRBJ2-5; 7 bases agree with TRBD1. V trimming: 0 bases; J trimming: 2 bases; junction bases outside the gene matches: 4. From germline, CDR1 is SGDLS and CDR2 YYNGEE. This CDR3 has 15 residues. The CDR3 DNA reads as TGTGCCAGCAGCGTAGCTGGGACAGAACAAGAGACCCAGTACTTC. Protein sequence: CASSVAGTEQETQYF.

Details on this clone: The sample contains more than one DNA sequence encoding this CDR3. The V call is TRBV20-1, the J call TRBJ2-5; D is unclear. The CDR3 totals 10 residues. The germline V and J ends were trimmed by 6 bases and 2 bases, with 4 bases remaining between them. Per germline, CDR1 DFQATT and CDR2 SNEGSKA (reference sequence). The CDR3 reads CSASQETQYF. The CDR3 DNA follows: TGCAGTGCATCGCAAGAGACCCAGTACTTC.

The chain links TRBV7-2 to TRBJ2-4; a weak D match, TRBD2 (6 bases). This CDR3 is built from 15 residues. CDR1 SGHTA and CDR2 FQGNSA come from the germline V gene. V was trimmed by 5 bases and J by 2 bases, leaving 13 bases between them. The CDR3 bases are TGTGCCAGCAGCCCCGTTAGCGGAACCAAAAACATTCAGTACTTC. It specifies CASSPVSGTKNIQYF.

This chain links TRBV9 with TRBJ2-3, with D perhaps TRBD2 (6 bases). CDR1 SGDLS and CDR2 YYNGEE come from the germline V gene. V shed 7 bases and J shed 5 bases, with 20 bases lying between them. This CDR3 spans 15 amino acids. The CDR3 nucleotides are TGTGCCAGCCCCCTACGGGGGAGCTGGGGAGATACGCAGTATTTT. Translated, it gives CASPLRGSWGDTQYF. The full variable domain, its missing parts supplied by reference TRBV9 and TRBJ2-3, is DSGVTQTPKHLITATGQRVTLRCSPRSGDLSVYWYQQSLDQGLQFLIQYYNGEERAKGNILERFSAQQFPDLHSELNLSSLELGDSALYFCASPLRGSWGDTQYFGPGTRLTVL.

This chain links TRBV19 with TRBJ1-5; D unresolved. The germline gives CDR1 LNHDA, CDR2 SQIVND (reference sequence). Trimming took off 5 bases at V and 4 bases at J, with 9 bases between the two ends. CDR3 length: 13 amino acids. The CDR3 sequence: CASSGGLNQPQHF. The CDR3 nucleotides are TGTGCCAGTAGTGGCGGGCTAAATCAGCCCCAGCATTTT.

This clone was detected a few times. The gene calls are TRBV5-6 and TRBJ1-6; D is undetermined. V was trimmed by 3 bases and J by 9 bases, leaving 16 bases between them. CDR3 length: 15 residues. The germline V gene has CDR1 SGHDT and CDR2 YYEEEE. CDR3 amino acids: CASSSNRGLSSPLHF. The CDR3 bases are TGTGCCAGCAGCTCCAATCGGGGTCTTAGTTCACCCCTCCACTTT.

CDR3 sequence: CASSLAGQGAQEQYF. CDR3 DNA: TGTGCCAGCAGCTTAGCGGGGCAGGGGGCCCAGGAGCAGTACTTC. The genes are TRBV7-8 and TRBJ2-7; 8 positions match TRBD1. Germline loops: CDR1 SGHVS, CDR2 FQNEAQ. The ends lost 0 bases at V and 7 bases at J; junction bases unmatched: 8. The CDR3 spans 15 residues.

This clone was picked up many times. This chain links TRBV2 with TRBJ2-7, with D tentatively TRBD2 (6 bases). The CDR3 is made up of 16 amino acids. V was trimmed by 0 bases and J by 0 bases, leaving 12 bases between them. Germline V gene lookup returns CDR1 SNHLY and CDR2 FYNNEI. CDR3 DNA: TGTGCCAGCAGTGAAGCTTCTAGCGTCAGCTCCTACGAGCAGTACTTC. It yields the protein CASSEASSVSSYEQYF.

The V call is TRBV4-1, the J call TRBJ2-3, with D tentatively TRBD2 (5 bases). V was trimmed by 2 bases and J by 6 bases, leaving 18 bases between them. CDR1 and CDR2 from the germline V gene are MGHRA and YSYEKL. This CDR3 has 16 amino acids. In nucleotides, the CDR3 is TGCGCCAGCAGCCAAAGACCAACCGGGAACCAGGATACGCAGTATTTT. Its translation: CASSQRPTGNQDTQYF.

The CDR3 loop reads CASGHREETQYF. The CDR3 coding sequence is TGTGCCAGCGGTCACCGGGAGGAGACCCAGTACTTC. The J gene is TRBJ2-5, the V gene TRBV18, with a possible D match to TRBD2 (6 bases). The V gene lost 8 bases and the J gene lost 5 bases, with 12 bases spanning the gap. The CDR3 spans 12 residues. Germline V gene sequence: CDR1 KGHSH, CDR2 LQKENI.

The table lists this clone with a few counts. V and J are TRBV11-2 and TRBJ1-1; D remains ambiguous. V was trimmed by 4 bases and J by 5 bases, leaving 17 bases between them. The CDR3 has 15 residues. The germline CDR1 and CDR2 sequences are SGHAT and FQNNGV. For the CDR3, the DNA is TGTGCCAGCAGCTCGGATTTAGCGATGGCGACTGAAGCTTTCTTT. This translates into CASSSDLAMATEAFF.

The genes are TRBV30 and TRBJ2-7, with D tentatively TRBD1 (5 bases). The CDR3 extends over 13 amino acids. Trimming left V 3 bases short and J 4 bases short, with 13 bases between. Germline V gene lookup returns CDR1 GTSNPN and CDR2 SVGIG (reference sequence). This CDR3 is CAWSRVGLYEQYF. CDR3 in DNA: TGTGCCTGGAGCAGGGTGGGTCTGTACGAGCAGTACTTC.